The text below deals with one T cell receptor (beta chain). What it binds is not known. Investigators separated out CD4+ T cells once around nine days of culture had passed. This record belongs to a study of vaccination effects on CD4 cells after COVID-19. Study as a whole: Under the ViraFEST assay, PBMC were stimulated with viral peptide pools so that antigen-specific CD4+ T cells expanded. Sequencing was performed afterwards. After 1.5 million to 2 million PBMC were placed in each well, they were cultured with about 10 IU/ml IL-2 and roughly 10 ug/ml peptides.

TCRdb's copy holds only in-frame clones and misses some; the assay was immunoSEQ multiplex PCR. Among tens of thousands of clones listed, about 65% were seen once. Per germline, CDR1 SGDLS and CDR2 YYNGEE. With 3 bases removed from V and 2 bases from J, the gap between germline ends came to 10 bases. The CDR3 has 14 residues. The source material was CD4+ T cells from PBMCs cultured without peptide, sampled before COVID-19 vaccination. The chain links TRBV9 to TRBJ2-3; D unclear. The source is a human donor who received a COVID-19 vaccine. The CDR3 DNA reads as TGTGCCAGCAGCGCGTCAGGATACACAGATACGCAGTATTTT. The encoded protein is CASSASGYTDTQYF.